These 32 T cell receptor beta chains were all obtained from the same sample, sequenced in a study of T cell responses to AZD1222 COVID-19 vaccine. TCRdb's copy holds only in-frame clones and misses some; the assay was immunoSEQ multiplex PCR. The repertoire includes roughly 100,000 clones, about 93% of them detected once, and 5% sits in the top ten. Sequenced here: peripheral blood, sampled on day 0 of AZD1222 vaccination. All receptors derive from an adult in good health.

The gene calls are TRBV5-6 and TRBJ2-4; 11 bases align to TRBD2. V was pared by 5 bases and J by 0 bases, with 13 bases of the junction left unmatched. Germline loops: CDR1 SGHDT, CDR2 YYEEEE. The CDR3 has 19 amino acids. The CDR3 spells CASSHRPGLAVLAKNIQYF. CDR3 coding DNA: TGTGCCAGCAGTCATCGCCCGGGACTAGCGGTCTTAGCCAAAAACATTCAGTACTTC.

This chain connects TRBV30 to TRBJ1-6; the D is unclear. CDR1 and CDR2 (germline): GTSNPN, SVGIG (reference sequence). V lost 6 bases, J lost 6 bases, and 12 bases lay in between. The CDR3 has 13 residues. CDR3 amino acids: CACSEASNSPLHF. CDR3 DNA: TGTGCCTGTTCGGAAGCCAGTAATTCACCCCTCCACTTT.

V and J are TRBV5-5 and TRBJ2-2; D is unclear. Germline lookup yields CDR1 SGHKS and CDR2 YYEKEE (reference sequence). The CDR3 is made up of 15 amino acids. Deletions cut 2 bases from V and 1 base from J, with 9 bases between. The CDR3 reads CASSFGTENTGELFF. CDR3 sequence (DNA): TGTGCCAGCAGCTTTGGTACAGAGAACACCGGGGAGCTGTTTTTT.

The chain combines TRBV19 with TRBJ2-1; the match to TRBD2 covers 11 bases. This CDR3 is built from 16 residues. V lost 5 bases to trimming and J lost 4 bases; unmatched junction nucleotides: 7. The germline V gene has CDR1 LNHDA and CDR2 SQIVND (reference sequence). The CDR3 reads CASSPRLAGSYNEQFF. The CDR3 DNA sequence: TGTGCCAGTAGTCCAAGACTAGCGGGATCGTACAATGAGCAGTTCTTC.

J is TRBJ1-5 and V is TRBV9; TRBD1 might be the D (6 bases). Germline lookup yields CDR1 SGDLS and CDR2 YYNGEE. The CDR3 has 15 residues. Trimming removed 2 bases from V and 2 bases from J, with 11 bases in between. CDR3 loop: CASSVEGGRNQPQHF. In DNA form, the CDR3 reads TGTGCCAGCAGCGTGGAAGGGGGACGCAATCAGCCCCAGCATTTT.

The chain carries TRBV7-2 and TRBJ2-7, with TRBD1 as a possible D gene (6 bases). The CDR3 length is 15 residues. V lost 4 bases, J lost 3 bases, and 16 bases lay in between. The germline V gene has CDR1 SGHTA and CDR2 FQGNSA. CDR3 sequence reads: CASSYTARGSYEQYF. CDR3 DNA: TGTGCCAGCAGCTACACCGCTAGGGGGAGCTACGAGCAGTACTTC.

V gene TRBV6-5 combines with J gene TRBJ2-1, with TRBD2 identical over 9 bases. CDR3 length: 16 amino acids. The V gene's germline CDR1 is MNHEY and CDR2 SVGAGI. V shed 0 bases and J 5 bases; nucleotides not matched to a gene: 5. CDR3 region: CASSYSTTSGNNEQFF. CDR3 in DNA: TGTGCCAGCAGTTACTCGACGACTAGCGGAAACAATGAGCAGTTCTTC.

V gene TRBV3-1 (or the pseudogene TRBV3-2) combines with J gene TRBJ2-7; TRBD2 matches at 10 bases. The CDR3 extends over 16 amino acids. The V and J ends lost 4 bases and 1 base, in that order; junction bases with no gene match: 7. The germline CDR1 and CDR2 sequences are LGHDT and YNNKEL (reference sequence). CDR3 nucleotide sequence: TGTGCCAGCAGCCTCCGGACTAGCGGCCATTCCTACGAGCAGTACTTC. The encoded protein is CASSLRTSGHSYEQYF.

V gene TRBV2 combines with J gene TRBJ2-1; 10 nucleotides align to TRBD2. Germline V CDR1 and CDR2: SNHLY, FYNNEI. The CDR3 loop spans 13 amino acids. Losses at the gene ends were 8 bases for V and 9 bases for J; bases not matched to a gene: 7. CDR3 sequence: CASQREGPGEQFF. The CDR3 bases are TGTGCCAGCCAGCGGGAGGGCCCCGGTGAGCAGTTCTTC.

The chain employs TRBV2 and TRBJ2-7; no clear D. CDR1 is SNHLY, CDR2 FYNNEI, per germline. CDR3 length equals 13 residues. Trimming took 4 bases from V and 7 from J, leaving 14 bases between them. DNA for the CDR3: TGTGCCAGCAGTGTAGGTCAGAATCTGGAGCAGTACTTC. The encoded protein is CASSVGQNLEQYF.

The chain recombines TRBV11-2 with TRBJ1-1; D not resolved. Trimming took off 2 bases at V and 7 bases at J, with 5 bases between the two ends. The CDR3 spans 11 residues. Germline V gives CDR1 SGHAT, CDR2 FQNNGV. The CDR3 reads CASSLSLEAFF. The CDR3 DNA is TGTGCCAGCAGCTTATCCCTTGAAGCTTTCTTT.

Of note for this clone: Other DNA sequences in the same sample also yield this CDR3. The rearrangement joins TRBV5-1 to TRBJ2-5; 10 bases line up with TRBD2. Germline CDR1 is SGHRS and CDR2 is YFSETQ. The V and J ends lost 3 bases and 3 bases, in that order; junction bases with no gene match: 2. CDR3 size: 14 residues. CDR3 coding DNA: TGCGCCAGCAGCTGGACTAGCGGAAAAGAGACCCAGTACTTC. Translating gives CASSWTSGKETQYF.

The chain combines TRBV28 with TRBJ1-3; D is unclear. With 6 bases removed from V and 4 bases from J, the gap between germline ends came to 13 bases. The length of the CDR3 is 14 residues. Looked up from germline, CDR1 is MDHEN and CDR2 is SYDVKM. In DNA form, the CDR3 reads TGTGCCAGCAGGTCGCCTGGGTCAGGAAACACCATATATTTT. It yields the protein CASRSPGSGNTIYF.

The V call is TRBV24-1, the J call TRBJ2-3, with a weak D call TRBD1 (6 bases). In germline, CDR1 is KGHDR, CDR2 SFDVKD. The length of the CDR3 is 20 residues. The germline V and J ends were trimmed by 3 bases and 1 base, with 25 bases remaining between them. The CDR3 sequence: CATSDVHGPGLAGGTDTQYF. The DNA for the CDR3 is TGTGCCACCAGTGATGTCCACGGGCCGGGCTTGGCAGGGGGCACAGATACGCAGTATTTT.

The rearrangement joins TRBV10-1 to TRBJ2-2; the D gene is possibly TRBD2 (7 bases). This CDR3 is built from 15 residues. Looked up from germline, CDR1 is WNHNN and CDR2 is SYGVQD (reference sequence). Trimming shortened V by 3 bases and J by 3 bases, and 11 bases separated the two germline ends. The CDR3 spells CASSDGGRDTGELFF. The DNA for the CDR3 is TGCGCCAGCAGTGACGGGGGGCGCGACACCGGGGAGCTGTTTTTT.

This clone was seen a single time. V gene TRBV19 combines with J gene TRBJ1-1, with 8 bases identical to TRBD1. CDR3 length: 17 residues. CDR1 and CDR2 from the germline V gene are LNHDA and SQIVND (reference sequence). With 4 bases clipped from V and 3 bases from J, the junction kept 13 bases outside the gene matches. CDR3 DNA: TGTGCCAGTAGTACCAATCCGGGACAGGATATCGACACTGAAGCTTTCTTT. This gives the protein CASSTNPGQDIDTEAFF.

The genes are TRBV4-1 and TRBJ1-3, with TRBD1 matching over 7 bases. CDR1 and CDR2 (germline): MGHRA, YSYEKL. V lost 4 bases to trimming and J lost 0 bases; unmatched junction nucleotides: 9. The CDR3 runs to 17 residues. CDR3 sequence reads: CASSRDSRLVSGNTIYF. For the CDR3, the DNA is TGCGCCAGCAGCCGGGACAGCAGGCTGGTCTCTGGAAACACCATATATTTT.

The V gene is TRBV2, the J gene TRBJ2-7; D is possibly TRBD1 (6 bases). The CDR3 extends over 16 amino acids. CDR1 SNHLY and CDR2 FYNNEI come from the germline V gene. V lost 1 base, J lost 0 bases, and 13 bases lay in between. For the CDR3, the DNA is TGTGCCAGCAGTGAAGGCGGCAGGGGCCCCTCCTACGAGCAGTACTTC. Its protein product is CASSEGGRGPSYEQYF.

This clone occurred once. This chain joins TRBV19 and TRBJ2-3; 12 nucleotides agree with TRBD2. From germline, CDR1 is LNHDA and CDR2 SQIVND (reference sequence). This CDR3 comprises 17 residues. V gave up 7 bases and J gave up 3 bases; unmatched junction bases: 11. CDR3 loop: CASTNPLTSGRTDTQYF. CDR3 DNA sequence: TGTGCCAGTACCAACCCCCTGACTAGCGGGAGAACAGATACGCAGTATTTT. Using reference TRBV19 and TRBJ2-3 for the parts outside the CDR3, the full variable domain is DGGITQSPKYLFRKEGQNVTLSCEQNLNHDAMYWYRQDPGQGLRLIYYSQIVNDFQKGDIAEGYSVSREKKESFPLTVTSAQKNPTAFYLCASTNPLTSGRTDTQYFGPGTRLTVL.

J is TRBJ2-4 and V is TRBV14; TRBD1 might be the D (5 bases). CDR3 size: 14 residues. V was pared by 2 bases and J by 6 bases, with 11 bases between. Germline CDR1 reads SGHDN; CDR2 reads FVKESK. In nucleotides, the CDR3 is TGTGCCAGCAGCCAATCGACAGTCATAAACATTCAGTACTTC. This sequence encodes CASSQSTVINIQYF.

The J gene is TRBJ2-1, the V gene TRBV6-5; no reliable D call. This CDR3 comprises 14 residues. V was trimmed by 5 bases and J by 8 bases, leaving 16 bases between them. Looked up from germline, CDR1 is MNHEY and CDR2 is SVGAGI. The CDR3 DNA follows: TGTGCCAGCAGTAGATACCCCGTTGGGGATGAGCAGTTCTTC. It is translated as CASSRYPVGDEQFF.

The chain carries TRBV19 and TRBJ1-5; D is possibly TRBD1 (6 bases). There are 16 residues in the CDR3. V lost 4 bases and J lost 0, with 13 bases in between. Looked up from germline, CDR1 is LNHDA and CDR2 is SQIVND (reference sequence). The CDR3 here is CASSKDSQYSNQPQHF. The CDR3 DNA sequence: TGTGCCAGTAGTAAGGACAGCCAATATAGCAATCAGCCCCAGCATTTT. Supplemented by reference TRBV19 and TRBJ1-5, the full variable domain reads DGGITQSPKYLFRKEGQNVTLSCEQNLNHDAMYWYRQDPGQGLRLIYYSQIVNDFQKGDIAEGYSVSREKKESFPLTVTSAQKNPTAFYLCASSKDSQYSNQPQHFGDGTRLSIL.

This clone has just one count. This rearrangement joins TRBV28 to TRBJ2-3; D might be TRBD2 (5 bases). The CDR3 length is 16 residues. Trimming removed 4 bases at V and 0 bases at J, with 14 bases between. Germline V gene sequence: CDR1 MDHEN, CDR2 SYDVKM. The CDR3 loop is CASSSPRGFSTDTQYF. The CDR3 DNA follows: TGTGCCAGCAGTTCCCCCAGAGGGTTCAGCACAGATACGCAGTATTTT.

The chain links TRBV19 to TRBJ2-5, with 8 bases fitting TRBD1. With V trimmed by 2 bases and J by 4 bases, 6 bases remained unmatched. There are 15 residues in the CDR3. From germline, CDR1 is LNHDA and CDR2 SQIVND (reference sequence). This CDR3 reads CASSIFPGGTETQYF. DNA for the CDR3: TGTGCCAGTAGTATATTCCCAGGGGGCACAGAGACCCAGTACTTC.

The CDR3 spells CASSEIGIRVGGAFF. CDR3 bases: TGTGCCAGCAGTGAGATAGGGATCAGGGTTGGGGGGGCTTTCTTT. The chain combines TRBV6-1 with TRBJ1-1, with D tentatively TRBD1 (5 bases). Germline V gene data show CDR1 as MNHNS and CDR2 as SASEGT. Between the trimmed V and J ends, which lost 3 bases and 11 bases, there was a span of 22 bases. The CDR3 is 15 amino acids.

As for this clone: The same CDR3 arises from other DNA sequences in this sample as well. The V call is TRBV7-9, the J call TRBJ2-5, with no clear D. Trimming left V 1 base short and J 4 bases short, with 4 bases between. The CDR3 loop spans 12 amino acids. The germline V gene encodes CDR1 SEHNR and CDR2 FQNEAQ (reference sequence). The CDR3 sequence is CASSLVGETQYF. In nucleotides, the CDR3 is TGTGCCAGCAGCTTAGTGGGAGAGACCCAGTACTTC. The whole variable domain, remainder taken from reference TRBV7-9 and TRBJ2-5, is DTGVSQNPRHKITKRGQNVTFRCDPISEHNRLYWYRQTLGQGPEFLTYFQNEAQLEKSRLLSDRFSAERPKGSFSTLEIQRTEQGDSAMYLCASSLVGETQYFGPGTRLLVL.

This clone showed up just once. The chain has TRBV7-9 and TRBJ1-2, with D tentatively TRBD1 (5 bases). V shed 1 base and J shed 4 bases, with 7 bases lying between them. The CDR3 runs 13 residues. Germline assignment: CDR1 SEHNR and CDR2 FQNEAQ (reference sequence). The CDR3 nucleotides are TGTGCCAGCAGCTTAGGACAGAGCTATGGCTACACCTTC. Encoded protein: CASSLGQSYGYTF.

The genes are TRBV9 and TRBJ2-3, with 13 positions matching TRBD2. V trimming: 4 bases; J trimming: 1 base; junction bases outside the gene matches: 6. Germline CDR1 reads SGDLS; CDR2 reads YYNGEE. The CDR3 consists of 17 residues. The CDR3 reads CASSPSLAGGGTDTQYF. CDR3 nucleotides: TGTGCCAGCAGCCCCTCACTAGCGGGAGGGGGCACAGATACGCAGTATTTT.

V usage is TRBV11-1 and J usage is TRBJ2-7; perhaps TRBD2 as D (6 bases). V lost 8 bases and J 2 bases, leaving 16 bases between the germline ends. Per germline, CDR1 SGHAT and CDR2 FQDESV (reference sequence). This CDR3 region has 14 residues. The CDR3 here is CASSRGLETYEQYF. The DNA for the CDR3 is TGTGCCAGCTCGCGGGGACTGGAAACCTACGAGCAGTACTTC.

CDR3 in DNA: TGTGCCAGCAGTTCGGTACCTGAGGGCTACACCTTC. Translating it yields CASSSVPEGYTF. The genes are TRBV28 and TRBJ1-2; D not certain. The germline CDR1 and CDR2 sequences are MDHEN and SYDVKM. The length of the CDR3 is 12 residues. V was cut by 4 bases and J by 8 bases, with 11 bases left in between.

The chain joins TRBV6-5 to TRBJ2-7, with 12 nucleotides matching TRBD2. The V gene end was trimmed by 6 bases and the J gene end by 9 bases; junction bases not matched to a gene: 6. CDR1 MNHEY and CDR2 SVGAGI come from the germline V gene. CDR3 size: 13 residues. The CDR3 sequence: CASRASGRVGQYF. The CDR3 region has the DNA TGTGCCAGCAGAGCTAGCGGGAGGGTCGGGCAGTACTTC.

V usage is TRBV29-1 and J usage is TRBJ1-2; no clear D gene. V dropped 3 bases and J dropped 7 bases, with 12 bases sitting between them. The CDR3 runs 12 residues. Germline CDR1 and CDR2: SQVTM and ANQGSEA. The CDR3, as DNA: TGCAGCGTTGAGTCGTCAGAGGGTGGCTACACCTTC. The encoded protein is CSVESSEGGYTF.